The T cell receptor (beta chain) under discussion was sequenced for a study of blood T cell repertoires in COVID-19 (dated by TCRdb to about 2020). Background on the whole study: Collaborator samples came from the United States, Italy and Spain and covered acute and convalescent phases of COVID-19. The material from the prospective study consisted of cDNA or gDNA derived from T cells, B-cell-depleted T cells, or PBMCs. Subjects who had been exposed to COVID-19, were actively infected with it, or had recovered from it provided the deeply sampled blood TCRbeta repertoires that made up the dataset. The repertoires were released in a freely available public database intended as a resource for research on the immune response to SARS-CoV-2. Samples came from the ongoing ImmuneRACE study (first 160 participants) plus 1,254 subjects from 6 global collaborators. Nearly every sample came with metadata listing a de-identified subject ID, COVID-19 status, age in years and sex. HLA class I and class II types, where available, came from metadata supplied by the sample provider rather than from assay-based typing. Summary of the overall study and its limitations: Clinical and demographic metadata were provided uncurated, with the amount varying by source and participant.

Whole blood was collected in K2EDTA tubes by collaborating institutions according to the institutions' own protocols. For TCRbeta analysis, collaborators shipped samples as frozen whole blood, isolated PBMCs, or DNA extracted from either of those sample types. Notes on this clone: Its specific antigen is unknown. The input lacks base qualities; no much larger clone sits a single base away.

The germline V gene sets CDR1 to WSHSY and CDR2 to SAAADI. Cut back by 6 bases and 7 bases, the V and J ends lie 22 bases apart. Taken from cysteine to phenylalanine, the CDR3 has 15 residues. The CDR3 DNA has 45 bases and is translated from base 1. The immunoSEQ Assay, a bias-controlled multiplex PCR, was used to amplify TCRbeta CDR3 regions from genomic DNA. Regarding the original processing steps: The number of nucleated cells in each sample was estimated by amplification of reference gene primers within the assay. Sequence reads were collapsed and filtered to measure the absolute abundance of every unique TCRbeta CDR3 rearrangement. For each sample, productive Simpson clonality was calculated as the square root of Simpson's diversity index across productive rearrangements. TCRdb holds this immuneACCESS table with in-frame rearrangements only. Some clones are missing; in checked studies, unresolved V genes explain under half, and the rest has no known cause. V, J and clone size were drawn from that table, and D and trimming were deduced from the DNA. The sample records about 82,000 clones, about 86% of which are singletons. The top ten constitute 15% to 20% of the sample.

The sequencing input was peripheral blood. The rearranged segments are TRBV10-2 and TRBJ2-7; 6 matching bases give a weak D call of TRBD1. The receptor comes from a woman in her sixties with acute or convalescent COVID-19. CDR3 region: CASRNTGMRIVEQYF. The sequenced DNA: TGCGCCAGCAGAAATACAGGGATGAGGATAGTAGAGCAGTACTTC.